The 11 T cell receptor beta chains listed next were all sequenced from one sample in a study of blood T cells in healthy people across ages. The second PCR ran about 6 to 12 cycles with a sample-barcoded 5' primer and J-beta primers. TCRdb analysed the 5' RACE reads with MiXCR anew, one entry per CDR3 protein. The data contain 1.2 million to 1.5 million distinct CDR3 sequences, roughly 59% of them singletons. Source material: blood. These receptors were taken from a man aged 18 to 29 in good health.

The rearrangement uses TRBV28 and TRBJ2-3; TRBD2 might be the D (6 bases). Germline CDR1 reads MDHEN; CDR2 reads SYDVKM. The CDR3 has 17 amino acids. Between the trimmed V and J ends, which lost 2 bases and 0 bases, there was a span of 15 bases. The CDR3 nucleotides read TGTGCCAGCAGTTTAGTGGTTGGTAGCGGTAGCACAGATACGCAGTATTTT. It translates to CASSLVVGSGSTDTQYF. Variable domain in full (rest from reference TRBV28 and TRBJ2-3): DVKVTQSSRYLVKRTGEKVFLECVQDMDHENMFWYRQDPGLGLRLIYFSYDVKMKEKGDIPEGYSVSREKKERFSLILESASTNQTSMYLCASSLVVGSGSTDTQYFGPGTRLTVL.

The V call is TRBV7-8, the J call TRBJ2-3, with TRBD1 as a possible D gene (5 bases). CDR3 length equals 16 residues. CDR1 and CDR2 (germline): SGHVS, FQNEAQ. Trimming took off 2 bases at V and 0 bases at J, with 12 bases between the two ends. CDR3 sequence: CASSLLGDSSTDTQYF. Written as DNA, the CDR3 is TGTGCCAGCAGCTTATTGGGTGACAGTAGCACAGATACGCAGTATTTT. The complete variable domain, with remaining parts taken from reference TRBV7-8 and TRBJ2-3, reads GAGVSQSPRYKVAKRGQDVALRCDPISGHVSLFWYQQALGQGPEFLTYFQNEAQLDKSGLPSDRFFAERPEGSVSTLKIQRTQQEDSAVYLCASSLLGDSSTDTQYFGPGTRLTVL.

The chain is built from TRBV25-1 and TRBJ1-6, with D tentatively TRBD1 (6 bases). CDR3 size: 17 residues. From germline, CDR1 is MGHDK and CDR2 SYGVNS. Trimming stripped 6 bases from V and 0 bases from J, with 15 bases between. CDR3 DNA: TGTGCCAGCAGCCACAACAGGGAGAGCTCCTATAATTCACCCCTCCACTTT. This translates into CASSHNRESSYNSPLHF. Drawing the rest from reference TRBV25-1 and TRBJ1-6, the complete variable domain is EADIYQTPRYLVIGTGKKITLECSQTMGHDKMYWYQQDPGMELHLIHYSYGVNSTEKGDLSSESTVSRIRTEHFPLTLESARPSHTSQYLCASSHNRESSYNSPLHFGNGTRLTVT.

V and J are TRBV20-1 and TRBJ2-7; TRBD2 agrees at 14 bases. The CDR3 has 13 amino acids. Trimming cost V 4 bases and J 6 bases; bases outside gene matches: 2. The germline V gene has CDR1 DFQATT and CDR2 SNEGSKA (reference sequence). The CDR3: CSATGLAGAEQYF. In DNA, the CDR3 is TGCAGTGCTACGGGACTAGCGGGAGCCGAGCAGTACTTC.

In its sample, this clonotype was seen a few times. CDR3 loop: CASSGTGATYEQYF. CDR3 nucleotide sequence: TGTGCCAGCAGTGGAACCGGGGCCACCTACGAGCAGTACTTC. V usage is TRBV6-1 and J usage is TRBJ2-7; perhaps D is TRBD1 or TRBD2 (5 bases each). In germline, CDR1 is MNHNS, CDR2 SASEGT. Trimming pared 4 bases from V and 2 bases from J, leaving 12 bases between. This CDR3 spans 14 amino acids.

This clonotype has only a few counts. DNA of the CDR3: TGTGCCACCAGCAGATTGGTCAGGGGACTGGCTAACTATGGCTACACCTTC. Protein product: CATSRLVRGLANYGYTF. This chain joins TRBV15 and TRBJ1-2; D is perhaps TRBD1 (6 bases). Germline CDR1 and CDR2: LNHNV and YYDKDF (reference sequence). The CDR3 runs 17 residues. Trimming shortened V by 2 bases and J by 0 bases, and 16 bases separated the two germline ends.

This chain uses TRBV2 with TRBJ2-1; TRBD1 agrees at 7 bases. V gave up 10 bases and J gave up 2 bases; unmatched junction bases: 5. The germline V gene has CDR1 SNHLY and CDR2 FYNNEI. CDR3 size: 13 residues. In DNA form, the CDR3 reads TGTGCCAAGGGGGACAGTACCTACAATGAGCAGTTCTTC. Translating gives CAKGDSTYNEQFF.

The J gene is TRBJ2-7, the V gene TRBV4-2; 7 nucleotides match TRBD1. V was clipped by 0 bases and J by 5 bases; unmatched bases: 10. This CDR3 spans 16 amino acids. Germline V gene data show CDR1 as LGHNA and CDR2 as YNFKEQ. CDR3 region: CASSQDHRQGVDEQYF. The CDR3 nucleotides are TGTGCCAGCAGCCAAGATCATCGGCAGGGGGTTGACGAGCAGTACTTC.

This clonotype has just a few counts. J is TRBJ2-7 and V is TRBV27, with 8 positions matching TRBD1. V lost 3 bases and J lost 6; bases outside the gene matches: 4. This CDR3 is built from 13 residues. The V gene's germline CDR1 is MNHEY and CDR2 SMNVEV (reference sequence). Here the CDR3 DNA reads TGTGCCAGCAGTTTCGCAGGGGGCGGCGAGCAGTACTTC. Translation gives CASSFAGGGEQYF.

The chain couples TRBV11-2 to TRBJ2-7; D gene uncertain. There are 12 residues in the CDR3. Germline assignment: CDR1 SGHAT and CDR2 FQNNGV. V was shortened by 6 bases and J by 5 bases, with 11 bases between the two germline ends. The CDR3 region has the DNA TGTGCCAGCAGTTCAGAGAGACACGAGCAGTACTTC. Its protein is CASSSERHEQYF.

This chain uses TRBV7-2 with TRBJ2-7; 8 nucleotides line up with TRBD2. CDR3 size: 16 residues. Looked up from germline, CDR1 is SGHTA and CDR2 is FQGNSA. J lost 2 bases, V lost 5 bases, and 11 bases had no gene match. As DNA, the CDR3 is TGTGCCAGCAGCCCGTATGCACTAGCGGAAGCCTACGAGCAGTACTTC. It specifies CASSPYALAEAYEQYF.